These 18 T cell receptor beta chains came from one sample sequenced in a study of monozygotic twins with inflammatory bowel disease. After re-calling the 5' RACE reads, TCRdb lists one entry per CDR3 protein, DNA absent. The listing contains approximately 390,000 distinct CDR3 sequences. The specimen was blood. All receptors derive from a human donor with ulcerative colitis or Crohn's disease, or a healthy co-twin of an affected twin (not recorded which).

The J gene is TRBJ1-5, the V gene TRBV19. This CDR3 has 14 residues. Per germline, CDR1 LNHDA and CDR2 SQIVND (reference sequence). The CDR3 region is CASSIETGNQPQHF.

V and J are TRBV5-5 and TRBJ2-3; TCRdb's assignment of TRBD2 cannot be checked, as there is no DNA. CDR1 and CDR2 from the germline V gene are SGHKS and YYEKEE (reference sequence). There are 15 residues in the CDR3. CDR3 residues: CASSFWRGGTDTQYF.

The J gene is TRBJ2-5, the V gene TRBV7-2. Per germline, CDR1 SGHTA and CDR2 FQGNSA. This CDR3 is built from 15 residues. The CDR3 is CASSLTSGDQETQYF.

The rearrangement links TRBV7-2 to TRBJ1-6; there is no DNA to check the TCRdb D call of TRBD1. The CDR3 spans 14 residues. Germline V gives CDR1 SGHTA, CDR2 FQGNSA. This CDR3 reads CASSRNGGNSPLHF.

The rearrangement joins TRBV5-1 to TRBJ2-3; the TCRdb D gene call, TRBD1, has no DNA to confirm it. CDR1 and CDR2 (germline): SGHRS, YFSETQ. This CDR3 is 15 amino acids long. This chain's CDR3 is CASSLARGRTDTQYF.

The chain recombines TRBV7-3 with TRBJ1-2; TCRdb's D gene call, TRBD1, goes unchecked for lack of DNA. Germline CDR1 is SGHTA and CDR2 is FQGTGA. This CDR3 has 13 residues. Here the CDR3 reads CASSPQGVAGYTF. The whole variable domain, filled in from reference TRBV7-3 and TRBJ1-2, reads GAGVSQTPSNKVTEKGKYVELRCDPISGHTALYWYRQSLGQGPEFLIYFQGTGAADDSGLPNDRFFAVRPEGSVSTLKIQRTERGDSAVYLCASSPQGVAGYTFGSGTRLTVV.

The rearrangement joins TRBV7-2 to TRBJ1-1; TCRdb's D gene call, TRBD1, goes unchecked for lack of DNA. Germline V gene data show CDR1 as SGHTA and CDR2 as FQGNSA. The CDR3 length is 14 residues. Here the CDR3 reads CASSSGQGHTEAFF.

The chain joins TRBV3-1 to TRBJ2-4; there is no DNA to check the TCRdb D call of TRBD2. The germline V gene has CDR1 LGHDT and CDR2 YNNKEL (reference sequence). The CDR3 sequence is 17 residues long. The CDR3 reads CASSPSSGAVAKNIQYF.

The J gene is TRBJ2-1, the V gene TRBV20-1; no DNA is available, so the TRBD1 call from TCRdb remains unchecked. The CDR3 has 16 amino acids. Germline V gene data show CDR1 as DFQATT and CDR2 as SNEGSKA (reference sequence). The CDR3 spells CSAMLTSGGNYNEQFF.

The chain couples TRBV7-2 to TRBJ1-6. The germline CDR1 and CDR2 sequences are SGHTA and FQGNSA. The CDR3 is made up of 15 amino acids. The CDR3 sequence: CASSQQIEYNSPLHF.

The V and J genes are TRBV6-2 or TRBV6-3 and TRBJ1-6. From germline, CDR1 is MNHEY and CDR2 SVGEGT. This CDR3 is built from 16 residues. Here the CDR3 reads CASRRRFDAINSPLHF.

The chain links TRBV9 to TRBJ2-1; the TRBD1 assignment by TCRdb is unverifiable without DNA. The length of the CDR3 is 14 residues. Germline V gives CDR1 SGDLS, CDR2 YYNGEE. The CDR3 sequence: CASSGLGQTGEQFF.

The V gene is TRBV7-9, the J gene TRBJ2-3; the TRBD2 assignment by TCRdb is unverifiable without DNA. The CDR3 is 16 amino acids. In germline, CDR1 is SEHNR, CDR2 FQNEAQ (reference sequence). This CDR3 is CASSTFQAGGKDTQYF.

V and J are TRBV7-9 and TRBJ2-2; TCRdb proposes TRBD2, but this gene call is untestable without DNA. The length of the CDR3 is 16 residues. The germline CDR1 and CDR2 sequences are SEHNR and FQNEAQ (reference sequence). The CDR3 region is CASSLYPSGSSGELFF.

The CDR3 here is CASSQVITSGRQYF. The gene calls are TRBV4-1 and TRBJ2-7; the D gene TCRdb calls, TRBD2, cannot be checked with no DNA. This CDR3 contains 14 residues. Germline V gives CDR1 MGHRA, CDR2 YSYEKL.

Here the CDR3 reads CSVEEPRAASGRTAQYF. The V call is TRBV29-1, the J call TRBJ2-3; TCRdb reports TRBD2, a call that lacks DNA to check it against. The CDR3 sequence is 17 residues long. CDR1 and CDR2 (germline): SQVTM, ANQGSEA.

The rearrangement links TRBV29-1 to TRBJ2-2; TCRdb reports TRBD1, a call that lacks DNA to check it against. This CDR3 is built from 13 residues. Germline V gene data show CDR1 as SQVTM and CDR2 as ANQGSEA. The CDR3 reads CSVGWRVTGELFF.

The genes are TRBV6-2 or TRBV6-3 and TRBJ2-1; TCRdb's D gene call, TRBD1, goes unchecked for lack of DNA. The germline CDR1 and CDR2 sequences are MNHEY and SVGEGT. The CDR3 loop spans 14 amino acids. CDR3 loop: CASRTGTAYNEQFF.